Given below is one TCR beta chain in context. The antigen it recognizes is unknown. Base qualities are not at hand, and no much larger clone is one base apart. Germline trimming: 1 base from V, 1 base from J; junction bases outside gene matches: 8. The cysteine opens and the phenylalanine closes a CDR3 of 17 amino acids. This entry keeps only the CDR3 DNA: 51 bases, framed from base 1. Reading the germline V gene (reference sequence) gives CDR1 SGHNT and CDR2 YYREEE. The library was prepared using the immunoSEQ multiplex PCR assay. For the multiplex PCR, a mixture combining 60 forward primers for TCR Vbeta segments and 13 reverse primers for TCR Jbeta segments was used. A multiplex PCR assay on genomic DNA amplified the CDR3 region of rearranged TCR beta genes. The amplified TCR beta libraries were sequenced on the Illumina HiSeq System as 87-base-pair reads. Processing in the source paper ran as follows. In a later analysis, 70 million to 95 million unique TCR beta chains were counted across the approximately 640 repertoires, and around 10 million of these chains were shared by at least two donors. Raw reads were error-corrected and collapsed into unique sequences by a nearest-neighbor algorithm in which closely related sequences were merged to remove PCR and sequencing errors. Alignment of CDR3 sequences to IMGT reference sequences was used to assign V, D and J gene segments. For a sequence to be retained, a match of at least six nucleotides was required to both a V gene segment and a J gene segment. Rearrangements were classified as productive when the CDR3 lacked stop codons and remained in frame with V and J, and all other rearrangements were classified as non-productive. Following IMGT convention, CDR3 was defined as the stretch from the second conserved V-encoded cysteine up to the conserved J-encoded phenylalanine. Sequences without an unambiguous match to a single V gene segment were excluded from the earlier analysis of several hundred of the donors. An earlier analysis of some 610 of the donors called V segments functional above 56.7% productive rearrangements and segregating when the between-donor standard deviation exceeded 5%. A statistical classification framework was built for diagnosing cytomegalovirus status from the catalog of TCR beta chain sequences. In a later analysis, TCR nucleotide sequences were compared against IMGT/GENE-DB human TR gene sequences so that V and J genes could be assigned. Using the TCRdist pipeline, a later analysis assigned CDR3 sequences along with most-parsimonious VDJ recombination scenarios. In a later analysis, each TCR beta chain was defined by its CDR3 amino acid sequence together with its V-gene family, and reads without a unique V-gene family were excluded. A later analysis removed several hundred highly shared, low-generation-probability nucleotide sequences to deal with suspected cross-contamination and a sequencing artifact. A later analysis calculated a clonal expansion index for each public chain from normalized within-repertoire ranks of inferred template counts. A later analysis computed generation probabilities with a VDJ recombination model fitted to out-of-frame rearrangements, and checked the results against IGoR. A later analysis scored TCR-TCR, TCR-HLA and TCR-CMV co-occurrence with hypergeometric tests, applying a repertoire-size bias correction to TCR pairs. In a later analysis, false discovery rates were estimated by permuting HLA or CMV assignments 20 times. In a later analysis, co-occurring TCRs were grouped with DBSCAN, and TCRdist sequence similarity was added when clustering was performed within HLA-allele-positive subsets. Repertoires with fewer than 30,000 or more than 120,000 public chains were left out of co-occurrence clustering, as were a few repertoires with anomalous nucleotide sharing. TCRdb obtained this table from immuneACCESS and retained in-frame rearrangements with V and J assigned. These tables miss some clones; where compared with another copy, unresolved V genes account for less than half of the shortfall, and the remainder is unexplained. V, J and clone size were drawn from that table, and D and trimming were deduced from the DNA. For this sample there are some 130,000 clones; 60% to 80% appear just once. Approximately 2% of the sample is taken by the ten largest.

The sample comes from a study of cytomegalovirus exposure and HLA in healthy donors (TCRdb year 2017). Study-level background: According to an earlier analysis of around 600 of the donors, about 179 million T cells yielded 90 million to 130 million unique TCR beta sequences and around 280 Gb of sequence data. In the later analysis, no new phenotypic data were used to find candidate immune exposures; instead, reliance was placed on TCR beta sequences and their occurrence across donors. The study aimed to test whether signatures of past pathogen exposure could be identified by cataloging public T cell receptors. In a later genetic analysis, genome-wide SNP genotypes for about 55% of the roughly 670 donors were used, and that subset was treated as a discovery cohort. Every repertoire in the discovery cohort had been generated on one and the same sequencing platform. Besides the first cohort of 666 subjects, a separate validation cohort made up of roughly 120 different subjects was used. A later analysis re-examined previously published TCR beta repertoires from 500 to 700 donors and added high-resolution HLA genotyping to investigate patterns of TCR occurrence. To decide whether each TCR beta V gene segment behaved as functional or pseudogenic, an earlier analysis of some 600 of the donors relied on high-throughput TCR beta sequencing. On average, roughly 250,000 unique TCR beta nucleotide sequences were sequenced per donor among 300 to 500 genotyped donors of the cohort, with about 17% of those sequences being non-productive. High-throughput TCR immunosequencing, statistical association of individual TCRs with disease status, and machine learning were combined to predict cytomegalovirus infection status. The T cell repertoires of about 700 subjects were profiled by immunosequencing and related to cytomegalovirus serostatus. Several DR-DQ haplotypes were treated as single units for association and clustering because of strong linkage in the cohort. Of the roughly 400 genotyped donors, around 81% fell in the genetic ancestry cluster associated with self-reported Caucasian donors. HLA typing covered class I and class II loci at four-digit resolution. The number of donors typed differed by locus, with 629-630 for A, B, C, DRB1 and DQB1, 522 for DQA1, 606 for DPA1, and around 460 for DPB1. Alongside the repertoire data, information on donor age, sex, ethnicity and CMV serostatus was compiled. An early release that covered several hundred HLA-typed donors contained around 300 gigabases of sequencing data and 65 million to 100 million unique TCR sequences. What the work shows at the level of the full study, not this receptor alone: Several of the top co-occurrence clusters appeared to be linked to parvovirus B19, influenza, CMV and Epstein-Barr virus, according to a later analysis. Most TCR sequences were observed very rarely across donors, whereas some public TCRs were present in many individuals. Some IMGT-functional V segments, including TRBV6-2 and TRBV6-3, could not be distinguished by the 87-base-pair reads and were therefore excluded. HLA typing was unavailable for some donors at each locus, so association tests used only the typed subset. A few of the identified cytomegalovirus-associated TCR beta chains were confirmed in vitro to be specific for cytomegalovirus antigens. An earlier analysis of around 600 of the donors showed that most TCR beta V segments appeared in productive rearrangements either about 90% or about 30% of the time, which broadly matched IMGT annotations. The classifier was reported to diagnose cytomegalovirus status with high specificity and sensitivity in both the original and validation cohorts. V-gene and J-gene trimming of TCR beta chains was associated with a missense DCLRE1C variant in a later genetic analysis, and the association was replicated in an independent cohort. Linkage disequilibrium might explain the correlated functional status among segregating V segments, but an unknown experimental factor could not be ruled out. Compared with the roughly 720-donor mean, donors in an Asian-associated ancestry cluster had fewer N-insertions in productive TCRs, according to a later genetic analysis. Immune exposure information for the cohort was limited to CMV serostatus. A group of highly shared sequence variants was considered likely to be a technical artifact of the sequencing pipeline. At a false discovery rate of 0.05, a later analysis linked around 15,000 TCR beta sequences to specific HLA alleles. In a later analysis, HLA-associated TCR beta chains showed more clonal expansion and lower generation probabilities than non-associated chains that were equally common. When HLA alleles, especially DR and DQ, strongly co-occurred, TCR associations were difficult to assign to individual alleles. A further reported finding was that TCR beta sequences accurately predicted the HLA-A and HLA-B alleles for most subjects in the first cohort. A total of 150 to 200 TCR beta chains were listed by the study as associated with cytomegalovirus. Because counts were too low, fewer than 20 rarely observed V segments, including chromosome 9 orphons, were excluded from the earlier analysis of 587 of the donors. Most CMV-associated TCR beta chains appeared to be HLA-restricted in a later analysis, and the HLA associations seemed to be driven largely by CMV exposure. Sequencing depth was assumed to be roughly uniform across donors in the presence/absence analyses, though that assumption may not hold. The authors suggested that the approach could potentially be generalized to other disease states and immunological phenotypes. In a later analysis, the rate of TCR association differed among HLA loci, with DRB1 alleles having the most associated TCRs and HLA-C alleles having the fewest. This cohort had only TCR beta chains sequenced, and the lack of alpha or paired-chain data limited which features could be detected.

In total, roughly 670 healthy bone marrow donors made up the cohort. Cohort members were all nominally healthy when sampled, although unrecorded immune exposures were likely present. The donor tested CMV seronegative and was one of the 352 seronegative cohort members. Every donor gave a peripheral blood sample, and the peripheral blood mononuclear cells from that sample were used for TCR beta sequencing. Genomic DNA extraction from the blood cell samples was performed with the Qiagen DNeasy Blood Extraction Kit. Sample: PBMCs. Here the chain combines TRBV5-4 and TRBJ2-5; 9 bases in between match TRBD2. The origin of this receptor is a man aged 25-45 years in good health and CMV-seronegative. The nucleotide sequence reads as follows: TGTGCCAGCAGCTTGCGCTACCTAGCGGGACCCCAAGAGACCCAGTACTTC. It codes for CASSLRYLAGPQETQYF.